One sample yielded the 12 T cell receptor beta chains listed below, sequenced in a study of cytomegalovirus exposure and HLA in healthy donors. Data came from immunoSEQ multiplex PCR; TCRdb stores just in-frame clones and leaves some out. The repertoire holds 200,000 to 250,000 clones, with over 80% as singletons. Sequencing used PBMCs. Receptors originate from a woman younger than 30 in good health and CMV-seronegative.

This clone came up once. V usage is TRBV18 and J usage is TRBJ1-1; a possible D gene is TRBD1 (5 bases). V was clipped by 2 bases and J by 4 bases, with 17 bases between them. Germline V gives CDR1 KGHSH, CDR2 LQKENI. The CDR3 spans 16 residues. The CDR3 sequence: CASSPTVEGPATEAFF. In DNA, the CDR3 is TGTGCCAGCTCACCAACAGTGGAGGGGCCAGCCACTGAAGCTTTCTTT.

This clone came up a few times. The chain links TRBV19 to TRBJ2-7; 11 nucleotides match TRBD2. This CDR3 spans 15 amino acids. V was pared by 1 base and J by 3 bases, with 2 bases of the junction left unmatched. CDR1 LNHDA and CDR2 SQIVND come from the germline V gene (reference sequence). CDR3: CASSIGLAGNYEQYF. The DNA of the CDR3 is TGTGCCAGTAGTATAGGACTAGCGGGAAACTACGAGCAGTACTTC.

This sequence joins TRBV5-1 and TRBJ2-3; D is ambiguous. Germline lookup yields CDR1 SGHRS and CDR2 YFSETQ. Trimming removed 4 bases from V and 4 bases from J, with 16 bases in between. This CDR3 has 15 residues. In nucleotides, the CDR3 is TGCGCCAGCAGCGCGCTCTCCAGGAACGCAGATACGCAGTATTTT. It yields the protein CASSALSRNADTQYF.

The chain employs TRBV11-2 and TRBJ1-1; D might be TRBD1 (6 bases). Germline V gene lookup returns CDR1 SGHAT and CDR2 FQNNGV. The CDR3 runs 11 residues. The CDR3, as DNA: TGTGCAACAGGGCGAGGGACTGAAGCTTTCTTT. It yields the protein CATGRGTEAFF.

In DNA form, the CDR3 reads TGTGCCAGCAGCTCGTACAGGTCTAGCACAGATACGCAGTATTTT. It specifies CASSSYRSSTDTQYF. This chain links TRBV7-9 with TRBJ2-3; D may be TRBD1 (5 bases). CDR3 length equals 15 residues. With 4 bases removed from V and 0 bases from J, the gap between germline ends came to 11 bases. CDR1 is SEHNR and CDR2 is FQNEAQ in the germline V gene (reference sequence).

The CDR3 is CAIRAGTSGRGQGEQFF. CDR3 nucleotide sequence: TGTGCCATCAGAGCCGGGACTAGCGGGAGGGGCCAAGGTGAGCAGTTCTTC. This chain connects TRBV10-3 to TRBJ2-1, with TRBD2 identical over 16 bases. The CDR3 runs 17 residues. Germline-derived CDR1 and CDR2 are ENHRY and SYGVKD. J was trimmed by 9 bases and V by 6 bases; bases with no gene match: 11.

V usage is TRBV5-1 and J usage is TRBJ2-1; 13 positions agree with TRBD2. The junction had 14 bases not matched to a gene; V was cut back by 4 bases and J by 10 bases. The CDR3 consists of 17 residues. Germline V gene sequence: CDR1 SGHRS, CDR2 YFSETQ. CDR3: CASSRGFGLAGAREQFF. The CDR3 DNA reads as TGCGCCAGCAGCAGGGGATTCGGACTAGCGGGAGCTAGAGAGCAGTTCTTC. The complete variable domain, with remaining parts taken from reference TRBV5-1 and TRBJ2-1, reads KAGVTQTPRYLIKTRGQQVTLSCSPISGHRSVSWYQQTPGQGLQFLFEYFSETQRNKGNFPGRFSGRQFSNSRSEMNVSTLELGDSALYLCASSRGFGLAGAREQFFGPGTRLTVL.

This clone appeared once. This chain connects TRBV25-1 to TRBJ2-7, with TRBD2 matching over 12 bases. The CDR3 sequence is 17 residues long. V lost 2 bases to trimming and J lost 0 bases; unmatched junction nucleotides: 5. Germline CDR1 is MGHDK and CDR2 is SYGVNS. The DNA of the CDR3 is TGTGCCAGCAGTGAAATCCCGACTAGCGGGAGCTCCTACGAGCAGTACTTC. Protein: CASSEIPTSGSSYEQYF.

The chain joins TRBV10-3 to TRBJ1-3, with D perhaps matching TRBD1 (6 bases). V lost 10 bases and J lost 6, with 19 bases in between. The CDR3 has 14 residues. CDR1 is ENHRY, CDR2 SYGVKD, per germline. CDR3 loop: CATQRDTNLNTIYF. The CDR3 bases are TGTGCCACTCAACGGGACACCAATTTAAACACCATATATTTT.

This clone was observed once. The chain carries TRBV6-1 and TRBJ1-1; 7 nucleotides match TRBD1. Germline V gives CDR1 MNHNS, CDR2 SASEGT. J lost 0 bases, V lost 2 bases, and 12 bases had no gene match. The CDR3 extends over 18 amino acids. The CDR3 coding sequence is TGTGCCAGCAGTGAAAGGTTAGGACAGGCCTTTTTGAACACTGAAGCTTTCTTT. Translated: CASSERLGQAFLNTEAFF.

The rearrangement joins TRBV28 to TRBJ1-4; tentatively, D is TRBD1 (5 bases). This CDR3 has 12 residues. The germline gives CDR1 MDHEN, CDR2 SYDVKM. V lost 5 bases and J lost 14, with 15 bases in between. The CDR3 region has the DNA TGTGCCAGCAGTCCCCCGGGGGTTGGGCTGTTTTTT. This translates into CASSPPGVGLFF.

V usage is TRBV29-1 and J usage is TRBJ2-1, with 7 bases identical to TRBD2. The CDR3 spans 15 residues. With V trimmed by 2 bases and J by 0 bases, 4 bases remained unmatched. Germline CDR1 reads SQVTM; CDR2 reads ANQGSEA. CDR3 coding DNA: TGCAGCGTTGAAAGAGCGGGAAGCTCCTACAATGAGCAGTTCTTC. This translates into CSVERAGSSYNEQFF.